Shown below are 10 T cell receptor beta chains from a single sample sequenced in a study of blood T cell repertoires in COVID-19. The assay was immunoSEQ multiplex PCR, and TCRdb's table has in-frame clones only and misses some. This table holds under 200,000 clones, roughly 77% found once. The sequenced sample consisted of peripheral blood. These receptors all come from a man between 65 and 85 years old with active or convalescent COVID-19.

The gene calls are TRBV25-1 and TRBJ2-5; D remains ambiguous. The germline CDR1 and CDR2 sequences are MGHDK and SYGVNS. Trimming pared 4 bases from V and 4 bases from J, leaving 4 bases between. The CDR3 extends over 11 amino acids. CDR3 DNA sequence: TGTGCCAGCAGTGCAATAGAGACCCAGTACTTC. The encoded protein is CASSAIETQYF.

The rearrangement joins TRBV10-3 to TRBJ1-3; a possible D gene is TRBD1 (6 bases). This CDR3 is 12 amino acids long. The germline V gene encodes CDR1 ENHRY and CDR2 SYGVKD. Trimming took off 4 bases at V and 8 bases at J, with 9 bases between the two ends. The CDR3 coding sequence is TGTGCCATCAGTGGGTCAGGGGACACCATATATTTT. Translation: CAISGSGDTIYF.

This clone was picked up a small number of times. The chain carries TRBV7-9 and TRBJ2-3; tentative D call: TRBD2 (5 bases). The CDR3 sequence is 15 residues long. Trimming took off 2 bases at V and 1 base at J, with 10 bases between the two ends. Germline-derived CDR1 and CDR2 are SEHNR and FQNEAQ (reference sequence). This CDR3 reads CASSLTAGGTDTQYF. CDR3 nucleotides: TGTGCCAGCAGCTTAACTGCGGGCGGCACAGATACGCAGTATTTT.

The CDR3, as DNA: TGTGCCAGCAGCTTACCCCTCTCTGGGGCCAACGTCCTGACTTTC. Protein sequence: CASSLPLSGANVLTF. The chain is built from TRBV11-3 and TRBJ2-6, with D unclear. The CDR3 consists of 15 residues. From germline, CDR1 is SGHNT and CDR2 YENEEA. The V gene lost 2 bases and the J gene lost 0 bases, with 5 bases spanning the gap.

The V and J genes are TRBV2 and TRBJ2-5; perhaps TRBD2 as D (6 bases). CDR3 size: 16 residues. Germline V gene data show CDR1 as SNHLY and CDR2 as FYNNEI. Trimming removed 6 bases from V and 5 bases from J, with 22 bases in between. The CDR3 sequence: CASRGLGRGGPETQYF. DNA for the CDR3: TGTGCCAGCAGAGGACTCGGGCGGGGTGGGCCCGAGACCCAGTACTTC.

V gene TRBV18 combines with J gene TRBJ2-7, with TRBD1 matching over 10 bases. V lost 3 bases, J lost 4 bases, and 6 bases stayed unmatched. Germline V gene sequence: CDR1 KGHSH, CDR2 LQKENI. This CDR3 contains 15 residues. The CDR3 sequence: CASSPTGTGEYEQYF. The CDR3 region has the DNA TGTGCCAGCTCACCGACCGGGACAGGGGAGTACGAGCAGTACTTC.

Concerning this clone itself: Sequence at one end of the junction differs from germline and may be a read error. The DNA for the CDR3 is TGTGCTAGCAGCTTAGGAAGCGGGACCTACAATGAGCAGTTCTTC. Amino acids: CASSLGSGTYNEQFF. The rearrangement joins TRBV7-7 to TRBJ2-1, with 7 bases identical to TRBD2. The CDR3 has 15 amino acids. Looked up from germline, CDR1 is SSHAT and CDR2 is FNYEAQ (reference sequence). Using reference TRBV7-7 and TRBJ2-1 for the parts outside the CDR3, the full variable domain is GAGVSQSPRYKVTKRGQDVTLRCDPISSHATLYWYQQALGQGPEFLTYFNYEAQPDKSGLPSDRFSAERPEGSISTLTIQRTEQRDSAMYRCASSLGSGTYNEQFFGPGTRLTVL.

The rearrangement links TRBV7-8 to TRBJ1-2; D is unclear. The CDR3 runs 15 residues. V shed 4 bases and J shed 3 bases, with 15 bases lying between them. The germline CDR1 and CDR2 sequences are SGHVS and FQNEAQ. CDR3 sequence: CASSSSWALDYGYTF. As DNA, the CDR3 is TGTGCCAGCAGCTCAAGTTGGGCCCTTGACTATGGCTACACCTTC.

The genes are TRBV9 and TRBJ2-1, with TRBD2 matching 9 bases. V lost 0 bases and J lost 6; bases outside the gene matches: 4. The CDR3 is made up of 15 amino acids. Germline CDR1 SGDLS, CDR2 YYNGEE. CDR3 bases: TGTGCCAGCAGCGTAGGGGGGACTAGCTCCAATGAGCAGTTCTTC. Translating it yields CASSVGGTSSNEQFF.

The V and J genes are TRBV6-5 and TRBJ1-1; possibly TRBD1 for D (6 bases). The CDR3 consists of 12 residues. Trimming pared 8 bases from V and 8 bases from J, leaving 15 bases between. In germline, CDR1 is MNHEY, CDR2 SVGAGI. CDR3 sequence (DNA): TGTGCCAGCGGCCCAGGGGCTCGGGAAGCTTTCTTT. Its protein product is CASGPGAREAFF.